The 21 T cell receptor beta chains listed next were all sequenced from one sample in a study of blood T cell repertoires in COVID-19. Only in-frame clones appear in the TCRdb table, and some are missing; sequencing was by immunoSEQ multiplex PCR. The sample lists some 220,000 clones, more than 75% seen once, with 10% to 15% in the top ten. Material: peripheral blood. These TCRs come from a human donor in a cohort sampled during active COVID-19.

CDR3 in amino acids: CASSFGREGEKLFF. The DNA for the CDR3 is TGCGCCAGCAGCTTTGGCAGGGAGGGTGAAAAACTGTTTTTT. V usage is TRBV5-1 and J usage is TRBJ1-4, with D possibly TRBD1 on 5 matching bases. The CDR3 runs 14 residues. V lost 2 bases and J lost 7, with 12 bases in between. Germline CDR1 reads SGHRS; CDR2 reads YFSETQ.

This clone has just a few counts. J is TRBJ2-7 and V is TRBV6-5; maybe TRBD1 (6 bases). Trimming left V 2 bases short and J 3 bases short, with 17 bases between. Germline CDR1 reads MNHEY; CDR2 reads SVGAGI. The CDR3 extends over 16 amino acids. The DNA for the CDR3 is TGTGCCAGCAGTTACCGCTCACCAGGGGAGAGCTACGAGCAGTACTTC. It is translated as CASSYRSPGESYEQYF.

The chain recombines TRBV25-1 with TRBJ2-5; D possibly corresponds to TRBD2 (6 bases). CDR1 and CDR2 (germline): MGHDK, SYGVNS. The CDR3 is 14 amino acids. V lost 8 bases and J lost 2, with 15 bases in between. CDR3 residues: CASGPLGGQETQYF. The DNA for the CDR3 is TGTGCCAGCGGTCCCCTGGGAGGTCAAGAGACCCAGTACTTC.

This clone was seen just once. This chain joins TRBV6-4 and TRBJ2-3; 7 positions agree with TRBD1. Trimming at V came to 6 bases and at J to 2 bases, leaving 5 bases not matched to a gene. The CDR3 is 14 amino acids. Germline CDR1 is MRHNA and CDR2 is SNTAGT. The CDR3 sequence: CASRRDRNTDTQYF. For the CDR3, the DNA is TGTGCCAGCAGAAGGGACAGAAACACAGATACGCAGTATTTT.

The count of this clone is one. This chain connects TRBV6-5 to TRBJ2-7; TRBD2 is a possible D gene (5 bases). Trimming took 8 bases from V and 5 from J, leaving 16 bases between them. Germline values: CDR1 MNHEY, CDR2 SVGAGI. There are 13 residues in the CDR3. This CDR3 is CASGGPPGDEQYF. CDR3 DNA sequence: TGTGCCAGCGGCGGGCCTCCCGGGGACGAGCAGTACTTC.

The genes are TRBV27 and TRBJ2-7, with D unresolved. The CDR3 sequence is 16 residues long. Germline V CDR1 and CDR2: MNHEY, SMNVEV (reference sequence). The germline V and J ends were trimmed by 1 base and 0 bases, with 13 bases remaining between them. Here the CDR3 reads CASSLLVPVNSYEQYF. The CDR3 DNA reads TGTGCCAGCAGTTTATTGGTACCGGTCAACTCCTACGAGCAGTACTTC.

The sample holds a few counts of this clone. J is TRBJ1-3 and V is TRBV7-9, with unresolved D. The CDR3 spans 14 residues. Trimming stripped 2 bases from V and 0 bases from J, with 5 bases between. In germline, CDR1 is SEHNR, CDR2 FQNEAQ (reference sequence). The CDR3 loop is CASSLQVSGNTIYF. The CDR3 DNA reads as TGTGCCAGCAGCTTACAGGTCTCTGGAAACACCATATATTTT.

The rearrangement links TRBV7-2 to TRBJ2-7; D remains ambiguous. Germline lookup yields CDR1 SGHTA and CDR2 FQGNSA. V dropped 5 bases and J dropped 1 base, with 12 bases sitting between them. The CDR3 is made up of 14 amino acids. The CDR3 nucleotides read TGTGCCAGCAGCCCCGTCGGTGCTTCCTACGAGCAGTACTTC. As protein: CASSPVGASYEQYF.

The chain combines TRBV19 with TRBJ1-5, with 10 bases aligning to TRBD1. Germline lookup yields CDR1 LNHDA and CDR2 SQIVND (reference sequence). The CDR3 sequence is 19 residues long. With V trimmed by 3 bases and J by 9 bases, 20 bases remained unmatched. CDR3 DNA sequence: TGTGCCAGTAGTATTGGATCCCCTCATGCTGGGACAGGGGAAGGGCCCCAGCATTTT. Translation: CASSIGSPHAGTGEGPQHF.

The chain joins TRBV13 to TRBJ1-1; D is perhaps TRBD1 (5 bases). Germline-derived CDR1 and CDR2 are PRHDT and FYEKMQ (reference sequence). Trimming removed 0 bases from V and 3 bases from J, with 17 bases in between. CDR3 length: 17 amino acids. This CDR3 is CASSLGAPGGLYTEAFF. CDR3 sequence (DNA): TGTGCCAGCAGCTTAGGGGCCCCCGGGGGTCTATACACTGAAGCTTTCTTT.

The J gene is TRBJ1-2, the V gene TRBV18; the match to TRBD1 covers 8 bases. CDR1 KGHSH and CDR2 LQKENI come from the germline V gene. CDR3 length: 16 residues. The V gene end was trimmed by 2 bases and the J gene end by 6 bases; junction bases not matched to a gene: 11. DNA for the CDR3: TGTGCCAGCTCACCAGCAGCAGGGGGCTTGAGAAATGGCTACACCTTC. It translates to CASSPAAGGLRNGYTF.

This clone was picked up a small number of times. The V gene is TRBV21-1, the J gene TRBJ1-2; the D call TRBD1 from the table was never checked on the DNA. TRBV21-1 is deemed a pseudogene. The CDR3 covers 16 residues. The CDR3 DNA follows: TGTGCCAGCAGCAAAGCGTACAGGGGGTTTCGCTATGGCTACACCTTC. This gives the protein CASSKAYRGFRYGYTF.

This chain connects TRBV11-2 to TRBJ1-6; D may be TRBD1 (6 bases). Germline values: CDR1 SGHAT, CDR2 FQNNGV. There are 15 residues in the CDR3. Trimming removed 5 bases at V and 3 bases at J, with 11 bases between. CDR3 coding DNA: TGTGCCAGCAGCAGGCAGGACAGCTATAATTCACCCCTCCACTTT. It yields the protein CASSRQDSYNSPLHF.

V usage is TRBV5-1 and J usage is TRBJ2-1; 9 bases are shared with TRBD1. Trimming took 1 base from V and 9 from J; bases not matched to a gene: 5. The CDR3 covers 14 residues. Germline CDR1 reads SGHRS; CDR2 reads YFSETQ. The CDR3 coding sequence is TGCGCCAGCAGCTTGTCCAACAGGGGGCTTGAGCAGTTCTTC. Protein sequence: CASSLSNRGLEQFF.

The chain employs TRBV7-6 and TRBJ2-5; 7 nucleotides line up with TRBD1. The V gene end was trimmed by 1 base and the J gene end by 4 bases; junction bases not matched to a gene: 15. The CDR3 has 18 amino acids. Germline CDR1 reads SGHVS; CDR2 reads FNYEAQ. The CDR3 reads CASSLVYGTATVPETQYF. CDR3 in DNA: TGTGCCAGCAGCTTAGTTTATGGGACAGCTACCGTTCCAGAGACCCAGTACTTC. The full variable domain, completed using reference TRBV7-6 and TRBJ2-5, is GAGVSQSPRYKVTKRGQDVALRCDPISGHVSLYWYRQALGQGPEFLTYFNYEAQQDKSGLPNDRFSAERPEGSISTLTIQRTEQRDSAMYRCASSLVYGTATVPETQYFGPGTRLLVL.

The chain links TRBV27 to TRBJ2-5; TRBD2 aligns across 11 bases. Germline CDR1 is MNHEY and CDR2 is SMNVEV (reference sequence). The J segment lost 4 bases and the V segment lost 6 bases, leaving 4 bases of the junction unmatched. The CDR3 runs 14 residues. CDR3 sequence: CASRFLAGGETQYF. The CDR3 nucleotides read TGTGCCAGCAGATTTCTAGCGGGGGGAGAGACCCAGTACTTC.

The CDR3 bases are TGCGCCAGCAGCCAGGGGCTAGCGGGGTGGGAGACCCAGTACTTC. Translation gives CASSQGLAGWETQYF. The chain carries TRBV4-3 and TRBJ2-5; 9 bases match TRBD2. There are 15 residues in the CDR3. Per the germline V gene, CDR1 is LGHNA and CDR2 is YSLEER. With V trimmed by 3 bases and J by 5 bases, 7 bases remained unmatched.

CDR3 sequence (DNA): TGTGCCTGGATATCAGAATTTCACACTGAAGCTTTCTTT. Amino acids: CAWISEFHTEAFF. The rearrangement joins TRBV30 to TRBJ1-1; D ambiguous. Germline values: CDR1 GTSNPN, CDR2 SVGIG (reference sequence). Trimming took 4 bases from V and 3 from J, leaving 12 bases between them. CDR3 length equals 13 residues.

The gene calls are TRBV7-6 and TRBJ2-2, with TRBD2 as a possible D gene (5 bases). The CDR3 has 14 residues. Germline values: CDR1 SGHVS, CDR2 FNYEAQ. V lost 5 bases and J 1 base, leaving 8 bases between the germline ends. CDR3 loop: CASSPRGNTGELFF. In DNA, the CDR3 is TGTGCCAGCAGCCCTCGGGGGAACACCGGGGAGCTGTTTTTT.

The chain carries TRBV6-6 and TRBJ2-5, with D maybe TRBD1 (6 bases). Germline V gene lookup returns CDR1 MNHNY and CDR2 SVGAGI (reference sequence). Trimming pared 6 bases from V and 2 bases from J, leaving 10 bases between. The CDR3 sequence is 13 residues long. The CDR3 loop reads CASSRDRQETQYF. The DNA for the CDR3 is TGTGCCAGCAGCCGTGACAGGCAAGAGACCCAGTACTTC.

The chain is built from TRBV18 and TRBJ1-1, with D tentatively TRBD1 (6 bases). The germline V gene encodes CDR1 KGHSH and CDR2 LQKENI. The CDR3 length is 16 residues. With 3 bases removed from V and 1 base from J, the gap between germline ends came to 15 bases. The CDR3 reads CASSPSKQGQNTEAFF. For the CDR3, the DNA is TGTGCCAGCTCACCTTCGAAACAGGGACAGAACACTGAAGCTTTCTTT.